The 2 T cell receptor beta chains presented below share a single source sample, sequenced in a study of radiotherapy plus CTLA-4 blockade in lung cancer. Measured with immunoSEQ multiplex PCR; TCRdb has only the in-frame clones, and not every one. Among tens of thousands of clones listed, less than 90% were seen once. This sample comprised peripheral blood, obtained from a patient treated with radiotherapy plus ipilimumab. The receptor source for this set is a human donor with non-small cell lung cancer who had stable disease on radiotherapy plus ipilimumab.

V gene TRBV6-5 combines with J gene TRBJ2-6, with 8 bases matching TRBD1. The CDR3 loop spans 15 amino acids. CDR1 and CDR2 from the germline V gene are MNHEY and SVGAGI. Germline trimming cut 6 bases from V and 4 bases from J; bases unmatched to any gene: 5. The CDR3 DNA is TGTGCCAGCAGAGACAGGGGCAGGGGGGCCAACGTCCTGACTTTC. It translates to CASRDRGRGANVLTF.

Sample share makes this clone medium-sized. The V gene is TRBV2, the J gene TRBJ1-2; 10 nucleotides match TRBD1. The trim removed 3 bases at V and 7 bases at J, leaving 5 bases unmatched. The CDR3 covers 14 residues. Germline-derived CDR1 and CDR2 are SNHLY and FYNNEI. The CDR3 nucleotides read TGTGCCAGCAGTGATAGGGGACAGGGGTCTGGCTACACCTTC. Translating it yields CASSDRGQGSGYTF.